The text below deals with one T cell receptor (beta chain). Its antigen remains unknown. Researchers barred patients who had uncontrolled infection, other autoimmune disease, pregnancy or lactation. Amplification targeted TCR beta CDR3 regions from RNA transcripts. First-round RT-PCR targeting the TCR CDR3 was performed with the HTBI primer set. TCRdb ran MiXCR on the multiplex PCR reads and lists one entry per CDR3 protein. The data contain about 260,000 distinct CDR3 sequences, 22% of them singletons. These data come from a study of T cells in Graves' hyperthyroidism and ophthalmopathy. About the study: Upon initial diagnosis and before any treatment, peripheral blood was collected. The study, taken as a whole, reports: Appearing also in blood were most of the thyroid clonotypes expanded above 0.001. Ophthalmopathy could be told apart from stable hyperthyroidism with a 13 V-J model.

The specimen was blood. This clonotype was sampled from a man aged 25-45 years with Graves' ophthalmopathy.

CDR3 sequence reads: CATTGGIGDTQYF. The CDR3 DNA reads as TGTGCCACCACGGGAGGGATTGGAGATACGCAGTATTTT. The V call is TRBV27, the J call TRBJ2-3, with TRBD2 identical over 8 bases. The CDR3 sequence is 13 residues long. V was clipped by 10 bases and J by 5 bases; unmatched bases: 8. Germline loops: CDR1 MNHEY, CDR2 SMNVEV (reference sequence).